Shown below are 16 T cell receptor beta chains from a single sample sequenced in a study of tumor-infiltrating lymphocytes in localized non-small cell lung cancer. TCRdb's table, derived via immunoSEQ multiplex PCR, lists solely in-frame clones and lacks some. The sample lists approximately 11,000 clones, 63% occurring once. Sequenced material: lung tumor tissue. The receptors were gathered from a human donor with non-small cell lung cancer.

V usage is TRBV11-2 and J usage is TRBJ2-2; no clear D gene. V lost 0 bases, J lost 8 bases, and 7 bases lay in between. CDR1 SGHAT and CDR2 FQNNGV come from the germline V gene. This CDR3 region has 13 residues. CDR3 in DNA: TGTGCCAGCAGCTTAGATCTTGTGGGGGAGCTGTTTTTT. This encodes CASSLDLVGELFF.

The chain couples TRBV9 to TRBJ1-2, with TRBD1 matching over 7 bases. Per germline, CDR1 SGDLS and CDR2 YYNGEE. Unmatched junction bases numbered 6, after V lost 1 base and J lost 0 bases. This CDR3 has 16 amino acids. CDR3 in DNA: TGTGCCAGCAGCGTATACGGCAGGGGGTCTAACTATGGCTACACCTTC. Translating gives CASSVYGRGSNYGYTF.

Sample share makes this clone medium-sized. V gene TRBV27 combines with J gene TRBJ2-1; 7 bases agree with TRBD1. V lost 4 bases and J lost 7; bases outside the gene matches: 13. Germline V gene sequence: CDR1 MNHEY, CDR2 SMNVEV (reference sequence). The CDR3 extends over 16 amino acids. The CDR3 DNA reads TGTGCCAGCAGTTCACCAGACAGGGCGGCGGTGAATGAGCAGTTCTTC. Its protein is CASSSPDRAAVNEQFF.

The CDR3 sequence is CAWTAWAGGEVTYEQYF. CDR3 coding DNA: TGTGCCTGGACGGCATGGGCTGGGGGTGAGGTAACCTACGAGCAGTACTTC. The chain employs TRBV30 and TRBJ2-7; D possibly uses TRBD1 or TRBD2 (5 bases each). V dropped 4 bases and J dropped 2 bases, with 24 bases sitting between them. The length of the CDR3 is 17 residues. Germline V gives CDR1 GTSNPN, CDR2 SVGIG (reference sequence). The full variable domain, in which reference TRBV30 and TRBJ2-7 provide the parts outside the CDR3, is SQTIHQWPATLVQPVGSPLSLECTVEGTSNPNLYWYRQAAGRGLQLLFYSVGIGQISSEVPQNLSASRPQDRQFILSSKKLLLSDSGFYLCAWTAWAGGEVTYEQYFGPGTRLTVT.

This chain joins TRBV30 and TRBJ2-5; D call uncertain. Trimming stripped 1 base from V and 11 bases from J, with 11 bases between. Germline assignment: CDR1 GTSNPN and CDR2 SVGIG (reference sequence). The CDR3 has 11 residues. DNA of the CDR3: TGTGCCTGGAGTGCCAACAGATTACAGTACTTC. This translates into CAWSANRLQYF.

The V and J genes are TRBV9 and TRBJ2-6; D is unresolved. Trimming left V 0 bases short and J 1 base short, with 5 bases between. Looked up from germline, CDR1 is SGDLS and CDR2 is YYNGEE. The CDR3 runs to 15 residues. The CDR3: CASSVVESGANVLTF. The CDR3 nucleotides read TGTGCCAGCAGCGTAGTAGAATCTGGGGCCAACGTCCTGACTTTC.

CDR3: CAWIRTAMNTEAFF. The DNA of the CDR3 is TGTGCCTGGATCCGGACAGCCATGAACACTGAAGCTTTCTTT. The rearrangement joins TRBV30 to TRBJ1-1; D is perhaps TRBD1 (6 bases). V was cut by 4 bases and J by 0 bases, with 12 bases left in between. The CDR3 is 14 residues long. From germline, CDR1 is GTSNPN and CDR2 SVGIG (reference sequence).

Only a few counts were recorded for this clone. The rearrangement uses TRBV2 and TRBJ2-5; D possibly corresponds to TRBD2 (5 bases). V lost 1 base, J lost 11 bases, and 14 bases lay in between. The CDR3 consists of 13 residues. CDR1 is SNHLY, CDR2 FYNNEI, per germline. CDR3 in DNA: TGTGCCAGCAGTGAAGGACCATTCGGGGAGCAGTACTTC. Protein product: CASSEGPFGEQYF.

V gene TRBV28 combines with J gene TRBJ1-1; D unresolved. Trimming stripped 5 bases from V and 0 bases from J, with 7 bases between. Germline CDR1 is MDHEN and CDR2 is SYDVKM. This CDR3 is 13 amino acids long. The CDR3 spells CASSTSLNTEAFF. In DNA, the CDR3 is TGTGCCAGCAGTACAAGCCTGAACACTGAAGCTTTCTTT.

The rearrangement uses TRBV19 and TRBJ1-1; D possibly corresponds to TRBD1 (6 bases). Germline V lookup: CDR1 LNHDA, CDR2 SQIVND (reference sequence). The CDR3 has 16 residues. The V gene lost 1 base and the J gene lost 5 bases, with 17 bases spanning the gap. The CDR3 bases are TGTGCCAGTAGTATAGGAAGGGACCCTCAGGGGACTGAAGCTTTCTTT. Its translation: CASSIGRDPQGTEAFF.

This clone is termed medium-sized. The chain joins TRBV6-6 to TRBJ2-3; 8 bases fit TRBD2. CDR1 is MNHNY, CDR2 SVGAGI, per germline (reference sequence). This CDR3 comprises 14 residues. After removal of 2 bases from V and 6 bases from J, the junction contained 4 bases not matched to a gene. The CDR3 nucleotides are TGTGCCAGCAGTTACGTCGGGGGGGCGGATACGCAGTATTTT. Translated, it gives CASSYVGGADTQYF.

This clone was counted between two and nine times. The chain carries TRBV7-6 and TRBJ1-1; the D gene is possibly TRBD1 (6 bases). CDR1 is SGHVS and CDR2 is FNYEAQ in the germline V gene. Trimming pared 4 bases from V and 3 bases from J, leaving 9 bases between. The CDR3 length is 13 residues. CDR3 sequence: CASSWGPDTEAFF. CDR3 in DNA: TGTGCCAGCAGCTGGGGGCCCGACACTGAAGCTTTCTTT.

This chain uses TRBV7-2 with TRBJ2-1; the D is unclear. CDR3 length equals 14 residues. Per the germline V gene, CDR1 is SGHTA and CDR2 is FQGNSA. With 2 bases removed from V and 3 bases from J, the gap between germline ends came to 8 bases. This CDR3 is CASSLPENYNEQFF. In DNA, the CDR3 is TGTGCCAGCAGCTTACCGGAAAACTACAATGAGCAGTTCTTC.

This clone showed up just once. The chain is built from TRBV11-2 and TRBJ2-5; D remains ambiguous. Trimming left V 0 bases short and J 2 bases short, with 16 bases between. The CDR3 extends over 17 amino acids. The germline V gene encodes CDR1 SGHAT and CDR2 FQNNGV. This chain's CDR3 is CASSLDLWLTQQETQYF. The CDR3 nucleotides read TGTGCCAGCAGCTTAGATTTATGGCTTACACAGCAAGAGACCCAGTACTTC.

This clone was detected only once. The rearrangement uses TRBV11-3 and TRBJ1-4; a weak D match, TRBD1 (6 bases). The ends were cut back, 2 bases at V and 7 bases at J, with 17 bases in the middle. The CDR3 totals 16 residues. Per germline, CDR1 SGHNT and CDR2 YENEEA. The DNA of the CDR3 is TGTGCCAGCAGCTTATCCGGGGCCCCAGGGGTTGAAAAACTGTTTTTT. Protein: CASSLSGAPGVEKLFF.

The chain combines TRBV11-2 with TRBJ2-3, with D maybe TRBD2 (6 bases). CDR3 length: 15 amino acids. Trimming left V 6 bases short and J 1 base short, with 14 bases between. CDR1 is SGHAT and CDR2 is FQNNGV in the germline V gene. CDR3 bases: TGTGCCAGCAGTCGAAATCCGGGGGGCACAGATACGCAGTATTTT. Its translation: CASSRNPGGTDTQYF. The full variable domain, in which reference TRBV11-2 and TRBJ2-3 provide the parts outside the CDR3, is EAGVAQSPRYKIIEKRQSVAFWCNPISGHATLYWYQQILGQGPKLLIQFQNNGVVDDSQLPKDRFSAERLKGVDSTLKIQPAKLEDSAVYLCASSRNPGGTDTQYFGPGTRLTVL.